Each of the 8 T cell receptor beta chains below was sequenced from the same sample in a study of blood T cell repertoires in COVID-19. Profiling relied on immunoSEQ multiplex PCR, and the TCRdb table lists in-frame clones only, not all of them. Of some 190,000 clones in the sample, less than 80% were seen once. Sequenced sample: peripheral blood. These receptors all stem from a woman in her 50s with acute or convalescent COVID-19.

The V call is TRBV24-1, the J call TRBJ2-1; 7 bases fit TRBD1. The V gene's germline CDR1 is KGHDR and CDR2 SFDVKD. The trim removed 3 bases at V and 7 bases at J, leaving 8 bases unmatched. CDR3 length: 15 residues. The CDR3 nucleotides read TGTGCCACCAGTGATGGACTCCGGGACAGTAATGAGCAGTTCTTC. Translation: CATSDGLRDSNEQFF.

The chain is built from TRBV19 and TRBJ1-2, with 7 bases that match TRBD1. Trimming cost V 6 bases and J 4 bases; bases outside gene matches: 8. CDR1 is LNHDA, CDR2 SQIVND, per germline (reference sequence). The CDR3 consists of 14 residues. In DNA form, the CDR3 reads TGTGCCAGTAGCCGGGACAGCACATCCTATGGCTACACCTTC. This gives the protein CASSRDSTSYGYTF.

This clone was detected only a few times. The germline gene is not matched at one end of the junction; a read error may be the cause. The V and J genes are TRBV19 and TRBJ2-1; TRBD2 matches at 9 bases. Germline loops: CDR1 LNHDA, CDR2 SQIVND (reference sequence). This CDR3 comprises 17 residues. The CDR3 DNA reads TGTGCCAGTAGTATCATATCTAGCGGGGTGTCCTCCAATGAGCAGTTCTTC. Residues: CASSIISSGVSSNEQFF.

This clone was found once. The chain links TRBV6-5 to TRBJ1-4; D is possibly TRBD1 (5 bases). In germline, CDR1 is MNHEY, CDR2 SVGAGI. The CDR3 totals 13 residues. The V and J ends lost 7 bases and 5 bases respectively, with 11 bases between them. The CDR3 spells CASNKAGNEKLFF. The CDR3 bases are TGTGCCAGCAATAAGGCAGGGAATGAAAAACTGTTTTTT.

CDR3 sequence reads: CASSPPRGTGNYGYTF. For the CDR3, the DNA is TGTGCCAGCTCACCACCTCGCGGGACAGGGAACTATGGCTACACCTTC. The rearrangement uses TRBV18 and TRBJ1-2; 9 nucleotides line up with TRBD1. Germline V lookup: CDR1 KGHSH, CDR2 LQKENI. This CDR3 comprises 16 residues. V lost 0 bases, J lost 2 bases, and 4 bases stayed unmatched.

This clone has only a few counts. This sequence joins TRBV14 and TRBJ1-4, with 10 bases matching TRBD1. V gave up 4 bases and J gave up 4 bases; unmatched junction bases: 6. Germline CDR1 and CDR2: SGHDN and FVKESK. CDR3 length: 16 amino acids. CDR3 protein: CASSRQGAIGNEKLFF. The CDR3 DNA reads as TGTGCCAGCAGCCGACAGGGGGCGATTGGTAATGAAAAACTGTTTTTT.

This clone was seen a single time. The gene calls are TRBV19 and TRBJ2-7; weak D call: TRBD1 (6 bases). V lost 3 bases and J 5 bases, leaving 11 bases between the germline ends. The CDR3 is 13 residues long. Germline values: CDR1 LNHDA, CDR2 SQIVND (reference sequence). CDR3 in DNA: TGTGCCAGTAGTATTCGCAGGGGTAACGAGCAGTACTTC. It is translated as CASSIRRGNEQYF.

This clone was counted once. The V gene is TRBV10-3, the J gene TRBJ1-5, with 11 bases fitting TRBD1. Looked up from germline, CDR1 is ENHRY and CDR2 is SYGVKD. CDR3 size: 16 residues. The ends lost 2 bases at V and 4 bases at J; junction bases unmatched: 4. CDR3 sequence reads: CAISELDRGLNQPQHF. CDR3 coding DNA: TGTGCCATCAGTGAGCTGGACAGGGGGCTTAATCAGCCCCAGCATTTT.